These T cell receptor beta chains were read from a single sample in a study of control samples from healthy donors and cancer patients. Method: immunoSEQ multiplex PCR; TCRdb's copy keeps in-frame clones and lacks some. Of 53,000 or so clones in the sample, about nine tenths were seen once. Sequencing was performed on PBMCs. These receptors were obtained from a man aged 60 to 75 with head and neck cancer. The CDR3 runs from the conserved cysteine through the conserved F or W. Fields, in order: D gene, J gene, V gene, clone size, CDR3 DNA, CDR3 protein. D genes are given only for firm matches. Rows give clone size only sometimes, using once, few, many, or a class for an expanded clone.

-	TRBJ1-1	TRBV6-5	once	TGTGCCAGCAGGTCCGGTGATACTGAAGCTTTCTTT	CASRSGDTEAFF
-	TRBJ2-7	TRBV30	-	TGTGCCTGGAGTCTCCTTAACGAGCAGTACTTC	CAWSLLNEQYF
TRBD2	TRBJ2-1	TRBV2	-	TGTGCCAGCAGGGCCCCCGGGGGGGCCGGATACAATGAGCAGTTCTTC	CASRAPGGAGYNEQFF
-	TRBJ1-1	TRBV3-1/TRBV3-2	-	TGTGCCAGCAGCCAACAGGGGATGAACACTGAAGCTTTCTTT	CASSQQGMNTEAFF
-	TRBJ2-5	TRBV15	-	TGTGCCACCAGCAGAGATCTACAACAAGAGACCCAGTACTTC	CATSRDLQQETQYF
TRBD1	TRBJ1-4	TRBV5-5	-	TGTGCCAGCAGTAAGGACAGGGTCCCTGGAAAACTGTTTTTT	CASSKDRVPGKLFF
TRBD2	TRBJ2-7	TRBV4-1	-	TGCGCCAGCAGCCGAGAGGCGGGGGGCTCCTACGAGCAGTACTTC	CASSREAGGSYEQYF
-	TRBJ2-7	TRBV4-3	-	TGCGCCAGCAGCCAAGATCAGTCCGGGCCCTACGAGCAGTACTTC	CASSQDQSGPYEQYF
TRBD2	TRBJ2-5	TRBV2	-	TGTGCCAGCAGCTCTACTAGCGGGGGGCCGGGGACCCAGTACTTC	CASSSTSGGPGTQYF
-	TRBJ1-2	TRBV4-1	-	TGCGCCAGCAGCCAATTTCGCGACGGAAACTATGGCTACACCTTC	CASSQFRDGNYGYTF
TRBD2	TRBJ2-1	TRBV28	-	TGTGCCAGCGGACCTCCTAGCGGGAGATACAATGAGCAGTTCTTC	CASGPPSGRYNEQFF
-	TRBJ2-3	TRBV6-6	-	TGTGCCAGCAGTTATTTAGGGGAGGATACAGATACGCAGTATTTT	CASSYLGEDTDTQYF
-	TRBJ2-1	TRBV18	once	TGTGCCAGCTCACCACTGGGGGGCGCGGGCGATGAGCAGTTCTTC	CASSPLGGAGDEQFF
-	TRBJ2-1	TRBV6-4	-	TGTGCCAGCAGTACAAGCGGTAACTTGGATAATGAGCAGTTCTTC	CASSTSGNLDNEQFF
TRBD1	TRBJ2-7	TRBV5-1	-	TGCGCCAGCAGCCTGGGGACAGGTAACTCCTACGAGCAGTACTTC	CASSLGTGNSYEQYF
TRBD1	TRBJ2-2	TRBV11-2	-	TGTGCCAGCAGAACTATCCGGGACAGGGTGATGTTGGGTGGGGAGCTGTTTTTT	CASRTIRDRVMLGGELFF
-	TRBJ1-1	TRBV7-2	few	TGTGCCAGCAGCTTAGGGGCAGGGATTGTTAGGAACACTGAAGCTTTCTTT	CASSLGAGIVRNTEAFF
-	TRBJ1-5	TRBV2	once	TGTGCCAGTCTAAATGAGGGGGGGCCCCAGCATTTT	CASLNEGGPQHF
TRBD1	TRBJ1-6	TRBV2	-	TGTGCCAGCAGTCCCGGGACAGGGGATTCACCCCTCCACTTT	CASSPGTGDSPLHF
TRBD2	TRBJ2-1	TRBV6-5	-	TGTGCCAGCAGTTACTCGCCTAGCGGAAATGAGCAGTTCTTC	CASSYSPSGNEQFF
-	TRBJ2-5	TRBV6-2/TRBV6-3	-	TGTGCCAGCAGTTCCCAAGGACAGCAAGAGACCCAGTACTTC	CASSSQGQQETQYF
-	TRBJ2-7	TRBV6-1	once	TGTGCCAGCAGTGAAGTTGGGGCAGTACACTCCTACGAGCAGTACTTC	CASSEVGAVHSYEQYF
-	TRBJ1-3	TRBV3-1/TRBV3-2	-	TGTGCCAGCAGCCAAGATGCGGCTGGAAACACCATATATTTT	CASSQDAAGNTIYF
-	TRBJ1-4	TRBV19	-	TGTGCCAGTAGTATTGGGGCAGGGGATGAAAAACTGTTTTTT	CASSIGAGDEKLFF
-	TRBJ1-1	TRBV11-2	few	TGTGCCAGCAGCGCCCGACTGGGGCTGATGGGGTCGGGCAACACTGAAGCTTTCTTT	CASSARLGLMGSGNTEAFF
-	TRBJ2-2	TRBV24-1	-	TGTGCCACCAGTAAATACGTCGCCGGGGAGCTGTTTTTT	CATSKYVAGELFF
TRBD1	TRBJ1-6	TRBV28	once	TGTGCCAGCAGTTTCCTCACCAGGGGGAAGAATTCACCCCTCCACTTT	CASSFLTRGKNSPLHF
-	TRBJ1-5	TRBV18	-	TGTGCCAGCTCACCTGGAGGGGCGAGTACCACTAGCAATCAGCCCCAGCATTTT	CASSPGGASTTSNQPQHF